What follows are 19 T cell receptor beta chains derived from one specimen sequenced in a study of blood T cell repertoires in COVID-19. Sequenced by immunoSEQ multiplex PCR; TCRdb stores in-frame clones only, minus some. The sample lists under 300,000 clones, roughly 84% occurring once. Sequences were obtained from peripheral blood. Receptor source: a middle-aged woman who had recovered from COVID-19.

The J gene is TRBJ2-5, the V gene TRBV7-2, with a possible D match to TRBD1 (6 bases). The CDR3 sequence is 14 residues long. Germline V gene lookup returns CDR1 SGHTA and CDR2 FQGNSA. The V and J ends lost 5 bases and 1 base respectively, with 11 bases between them. CDR3 DNA: TGTGCCAGCAGCCAGGGGCAGATCCAAGAGACCCAGTACTTC. Translation: CASSQGQIQETQYF.

In its sample, this clone was seen once. The CDR3 is CASSLGQNAYEQYF. The CDR3 DNA reads TGTGCCAGCAGCTTAGGGCAGAACGCCTACGAGCAGTACTTC. The V call is TRBV7-9, the J call TRBJ2-7; D is uncertain. The CDR3 has 14 amino acids. Trimming took 1 base from V and 2 from J, leaving 9 bases between them. Germline lookup yields CDR1 SEHNR and CDR2 FQNEAQ (reference sequence).

The chain has TRBV7-3 and TRBJ2-3; 12 bases map to TRBD1. Germline V gene lookup returns CDR1 SGHTA and CDR2 FQGTGA. This CDR3 is built from 16 residues. J lost 5 bases, V lost 5 bases, and 8 bases had no gene match. CDR3: CASSPRDRGRGDTQYF. CDR3 nucleotides: TGTGCCAGCAGCCCCCGGGACAGGGGGCGAGGAGATACGCAGTATTTT.

The chain links TRBV29-1 to TRBJ2-6, with unresolved D. With 4 bases removed from V and 0 bases from J, the gap between germline ends came to 4 bases. The CDR3 is 13 amino acids. Germline V gene sequence: CDR1 SQVTM, CDR2 ANQGSEA. Written as DNA, the CDR3 is TGCAGCGTTGTGCGCTCTGGGGCCAACGTCCTGACTTTC. Amino acids: CSVVRSGANVLTF.

This clone was counted a single time. The chain joins TRBV5-5 to TRBJ1-5; D unclear. The CDR3 has 15 residues. Trimming left V 4 bases short and J 0 bases short, with 11 bases between. Germline values: CDR1 SGHKS, CDR2 YYEKEE (reference sequence). CDR3 nucleotide sequence: TGTGCCAGCAGCCCGGAGGCTTTTAGCAATCAGCCCCAGCATTTT. Amino acid sequence: CASSPEAFSNQPQHF.

In the case of this clone: The junction differs from germline at one of its ends, possibly a read error. The chain carries TRBV7-7 and TRBJ2-7; D gene unclear. Germline loops: CDR1 SSHAT, CDR2 FNYEAQ (reference sequence). The CDR3 has 19 amino acids. The CDR3 loop is CASSSDGNIRHQWVHEQYF. In DNA, the CDR3 is TGTGCTAGCAGCTCAGATGGTAACATCAGGCACCAGTGGGTCCACGAGCAGTACTTC.

This chain joins TRBV30 and TRBJ2-3; D remains ambiguous. CDR3 length: 11 residues. V dropped 3 bases and J dropped 4 bases, with 5 bases sitting between them. Per the germline V gene, CDR1 is GTSNPN and CDR2 is SVGIG (reference sequence). This chain's CDR3 is CAWRSADTQYF. CDR3 nucleotide sequence: TGTGCCTGGAGGTCGGCAGATACGCAGTATTTT.

The V gene is TRBV13, the J gene TRBJ2-3; 10 nucleotides match TRBD2. The CDR3 sequence is 16 residues long. Unmatched junction bases numbered 7, after V lost 5 bases and J lost 2 bases. The germline V gene has CDR1 PRHDT and CDR2 FYEKMQ (reference sequence). The CDR3 DNA reads as TGTGCCAGCAGCACGAGGACTAGCGGAAACACAGATACGCAGTATTTT. Its protein is CASSTRTSGNTDTQYF.

CDR3 residues: CASSTGTGEGGTQYF. In nucleotides, the CDR3 is TGTGCCAGTAGTACGGGGACAGGGGAAGGGGGTACGCAGTATTTT. The chain links TRBV19 to TRBJ2-3, with TRBD1 matching over 10 bases. The junction had 9 bases not matched to a gene; V was cut back by 4 bases and J by 8 bases. CDR3 length: 15 amino acids. Germline V gives CDR1 LNHDA, CDR2 SQIVND (reference sequence).

The chain combines TRBV19 with TRBJ1-5; D not resolved. CDR1 and CDR2 from the germline V gene are LNHDA and SQIVND (reference sequence). This CDR3 is 14 amino acids long. Between the trimmed V and J ends, which lost 7 bases and 6 bases, there was a span of 16 bases. DNA for the CDR3: TGTGCCAGTATGCCGTTTGGGCCCGGTCAGCCCCAGCATTTT. It is translated as CASMPFGPGQPQHF. The full variable domain, with the rest looked up from reference TRBV19 and TRBJ1-5, is DGGITQSPKYLFRKEGQNVTLSCEQNLNHDAMYWYRQDPGQGLRLIYYSQIVNDFQKGDIAEGYSVSREKKESFPLTVTSAQKNPTAFYLCASMPFGPGQPQHFGDGTRLSIL.

The rearrangement uses TRBV4-1 and TRBJ2-5; D perhaps matches TRBD2 (5 bases). From germline, CDR1 is MGHRA and CDR2 YSYEKL. The CDR3 consists of 13 residues. V was cut by 4 bases and J by 5 bases, with 11 bases left in between. The CDR3 coding sequence is TGCGCCAGCAGCCGGAGGCTATTGGAGACCCAGTACTTC. Its protein is CASSRRLLETQYF.

The table lists this clone with a count of one. The rearrangement joins TRBV12-3 or TRBV12-4 to TRBJ2-7; a weak D match, TRBD1 (5 bases). V lost 3 bases and J lost 6, with 12 bases in between. The CDR3 runs to 13 residues. CDR3 in amino acids: CASSFHGHLEQYF. CDR3 nucleotides: TGTGCCAGCAGTTTTCATGGACACCTCGAGCAGTACTTC.

J is TRBJ1-2 and V is TRBV6-5, with D hard to call. Germline V gives CDR1 MNHEY, CDR2 SVGAGI. The CDR3 has 14 residues. V dropped 0 bases and J dropped 1 base, with 6 bases sitting between them. CDR3 residues: CASSYSADNYGYTF. CDR3 in DNA: TGTGCCAGCAGTTACTCAGCCGATAACTATGGCTACACCTTC.

In this sample, this clone turned up a few times. The rearrangement uses TRBV18 and TRBJ2-1; 9 nucleotides align to TRBD1. This CDR3 is built from 14 residues. The germline gives CDR1 KGHSH, CDR2 LQKENI. J lost 7 bases, V lost 4 bases, and 5 bases had no gene match. DNA for the CDR3: TGTGCCAGCTCACAATCGACAGGGGGGAATGAGCAGTTCTTC. Translated: CASSQSTGGNEQFF.

The V call is TRBV21-1, the J call TRBJ1-4; the D call TRBD1 from the table was never checked on the DNA. TRBV21-1 is described as a pseudogene. The CDR3 spans 15 residues. The chain's CDR3 is CASSKGAGVGEKLFF. The DNA for the CDR3 is TGTGCCAGCAGCAAAGGGGCAGGGGTTGGTGAAAAACTGTTTTTT.

The genes are TRBV27 and TRBJ1-4, with 9 bases aligning to TRBD1. The CDR3 is made up of 15 amino acids. After removal of 2 bases from V and 7 bases from J, the junction contained 5 bases not matched to a gene. In germline, CDR1 is MNHEY, CDR2 SMNVEV (reference sequence). The CDR3 bases are TGTGCCAGCAGTTTACCCGGGACAGGGTTTGAAAAACTGTTTTTT. Its translation: CASSLPGTGFEKLFF.

This clone was recorded at least ten times. This chain uses TRBV20-1 with TRBJ1-2; D is uncertain. Trimming removed 7 bases at V and 5 bases at J, with 8 bases between. From germline, CDR1 is DFQATT and CDR2 SNEGSKA (reference sequence). This CDR3 has 10 residues. CDR3 sequence reads: CSVFEYGYTF. Written as DNA, the CDR3 is TGCAGTGTCTTTGAGTATGGCTACACCTTC.

The chain employs TRBV28 and TRBJ2-1; 7 nucleotides match TRBD2. This CDR3 spans 16 amino acids. V was pared by 5 bases and J by 4 bases, with 11 bases of the junction left unmatched. The germline V gene encodes CDR1 MDHEN and CDR2 SYDVKM. CDR3 loop: CASSGPTSTVYNEQFF. The CDR3 DNA follows: TGTGCCAGCAGTGGGCCGACTAGCACAGTTTACAATGAGCAGTTCTTC.

This chain connects TRBV6-5 to TRBJ2-3, with D possibly TRBD2 on 6 matching bases. The CDR3 totals 13 residues. V was pared by 5 bases and J by 7 bases, with 13 bases between. Germline-derived CDR1 and CDR2 are MNHEY and SVGAGI. CDR3 sequence (DNA): TGTGCCAGCAGTCACGCGGGGAGGAATACGCAGTATTTT. Its translation: CASSHAGRNTQYF.